The next 21 T cell receptor beta chains were all read from a single sample in a study of T cell responses to AZD1222 COVID-19 vaccine. The data were produced by immunoSEQ multiplex PCR, yet TCRdb's version contains in-frame clones alone and is incomplete. The sample shows about 180,000 clones, approximately 90% of them seen only once. Here the sequenced sample was peripheral blood, taken on day 0 of AZD1222 vaccination. Source of these receptors: an adult in good health.

V gene TRBV7-8 combines with J gene TRBJ1-5; D call uncertain. V was trimmed by 7 bases and J by 1 base, leaving 14 bases between them. The CDR3 consists of 15 residues. Germline values: CDR1 SGHVS, CDR2 FQNEAQ. The CDR3 reads CASTAGFGSNQPQHF. In DNA, the CDR3 is TGTGCCAGCACCGCGGGCTTCGGAAGCAATCAGCCCCAGCATTTT.

The chain joins TRBV11-2 to TRBJ2-1; 8 bases match TRBD2. The ends lost 0 bases at V and 4 bases at J; junction bases unmatched: 5. Germline V gene lookup returns CDR1 SGHAT and CDR2 FQNNGV. The CDR3 sequence is 16 residues long. CDR3 sequence reads: CASSLEGAGGYNEQFF. The DNA of the CDR3 is TGTGCCAGCAGCTTAGAAGGCGCGGGGGGATACAATGAGCAGTTCTTC.

The chain has TRBV7-9 and TRBJ1-2, with D perhaps TRBD1 (6 bases). Germline V gene lookup returns CDR1 SEHNR and CDR2 FQNEAQ (reference sequence). V was pared by 0 bases and J by 2 bases, with 7 bases between. This CDR3 contains 14 residues. The CDR3 reads CASSLARGNYGYTF. For the CDR3, the DNA is TGTGCCAGCAGCTTAGCAAGGGGGAACTATGGCTACACCTTC.

The V gene is TRBV4-3, the J gene TRBJ1-3; 11 bases match TRBD1. The CDR3 covers 16 residues. Germline CDR1 LGHNA, CDR2 YSLEER. V trimming: 4 bases; J trimming: 2 bases; junction bases outside the gene matches: 4. CDR3: CASSPTDRGPGNTIYF. The CDR3 DNA reads TGCGCCAGCAGCCCAACGGACAGGGGGCCTGGAAACACCATATATTTT.

This sequence joins TRBV14 and TRBJ2-1; D possibly corresponds to TRBD2 (5 bases). CDR3 length: 15 amino acids. Germline loops: CDR1 SGHDN, CDR2 FVKESK. The ends were cut back, 1 base at V and 5 bases at J, with 12 bases in the middle. Here the CDR3 reads CASSQVSRGDNEQFF. The CDR3 nucleotides read TGTGCCAGCAGCCAAGTTAGCCGGGGTGACAATGAGCAGTTCTTC.

The sample holds a few counts of this clone. The V call is TRBV6-5, the J call TRBJ2-1, with 7 bases lining up with TRBD1. V was clipped by 6 bases and J by 6 bases; unmatched bases: 8. CDR1 and CDR2 from the germline V gene are MNHEY and SVGAGI. The CDR3 has 14 residues. Written as DNA, the CDR3 is TGTGCCAGCAGGCTGGACAGGTGGAGCAATGAGCAGTTCTTC. Its translation is CASRLDRWSNEQFF.

The chain carries TRBV9 and TRBJ2-6; no clear D gene. There are 14 residues in the CDR3. CDR1 and CDR2 from the germline V gene are SGDLS and YYNGEE. V was shortened by 2 bases and J by 1 base, with 4 bases between the two germline ends. The CDR3, as DNA: TGTGCCAGCAGCGTTTCATCTGGGGCCAACGTCCTGACTTTC. This translates into CASSVSSGANVLTF.

This clone was counted a few times. This chain joins TRBV7-8 and TRBJ2-7; no firm D call. The germline gives CDR1 SGHVS, CDR2 FQNEAQ. The CDR3 runs to 11 residues. Trimming pared 5 bases from V and 3 bases from J, leaving 5 bases between. The DNA for the CDR3 is TGTGCCAGCAGCCCAAACTACGAGCAGTACTTC. This translates into CASSPNYEQYF.

This clone appeared a single time. The chain joins TRBV7-2 to TRBJ2-7; D is possibly TRBD1 (5 bases). CDR3 length equals 15 residues. V was pared by 1 base and J by 3 bases, with 13 bases between. Germline lookup yields CDR1 SGHTA and CDR2 FQGNSA. The CDR3 coding sequence is TGTGCCAGCAGCTTAGGCCGACAGAGCTACTACGAGCAGTACTTC. Translated: CASSLGRQSYYEQYF.

This clone was detected only once. This chain joins TRBV19 and TRBJ1-5; perhaps TRBD1 as D (6 bases). Looked up from germline, CDR1 is LNHDA and CDR2 is SQIVND (reference sequence). The V end was cut by 7 bases, the J end by 6 bases, with 19 bases between. CDR3 length equals 15 residues. The CDR3 region is CASTPPRQELQPQHF. The CDR3 bases are TGTGCCAGTACCCCGCCCCGACAGGAACTTCAGCCCCAGCATTTT.

The V and J genes are TRBV6-5 and TRBJ1-6; D is possibly TRBD1 (5 bases). Germline V gives CDR1 MNHEY, CDR2 SVGAGI. This CDR3 contains 15 residues. Trimming removed 2 bases from V and 7 bases from J, with 12 bases in between. The CDR3, as DNA: TGTGCCAGCAGTTACGCGGGACGCCTAAATTCACCCCTCCACTTT. The encoded protein is CASSYAGRLNSPLHF.

CDR3: CASSFQGIGLDEKLFF. The CDR3 DNA reads as TGTGCCAGCAGTTTTCAGGGGATCGGGTTAGATGAAAAACTGTTTTTT. The V gene is TRBV27, the J gene TRBJ1-4, with a weak D call TRBD1 (6 bases). Germline assignment: CDR1 MNHEY and CDR2 SMNVEV (reference sequence). Between the trimmed V and J ends, which lost 3 bases and 6 bases, there was a span of 17 bases. The CDR3 extends over 16 amino acids.

The rearrangement uses TRBV6-4 and TRBJ1-5; D is perhaps TRBD1 (5 bases). With 4 bases removed from V and 15 bases from J, the gap between germline ends came to 13 bases. This CDR3 region has 11 residues. Germline assignment: CDR1 MRHNA and CDR2 SNTAGT. In DNA, the CDR3 is TGTGCCAGCAGTGGGCCGGGACGATGGCATTTT. Its protein is CASSGPGRWHF.

CDR3 bases: TGTGCCAGCAGCTCCGCAGGGAGTAATTCACCCCTCCACTTT. Translation gives CASSSAGSNSPLHF. The genes are TRBV7-9 and TRBJ1-6; perhaps TRBD1 as D (5 bases). CDR3 size: 14 residues. Trimming took 4 bases from V and 6 from J, leaving 10 bases between them. CDR1 SEHNR and CDR2 FQNEAQ come from the germline V gene (reference sequence).

The chain combines TRBV18 with TRBJ2-3; a possible D gene is TRBD2 (6 bases). The CDR3 contains 16 residues. V was clipped by 1 base and J by 0 bases, with 11 bases between them. Germline V CDR1 and CDR2: KGHSH, LQKENI. The CDR3 sequence is CASSPLAGTSTDTQYF. The CDR3, as DNA: TGTGCCAGCTCACCACTGGCAGGGACTAGCACAGATACGCAGTATTTT.

The CDR3 DNA follows: TGCAGTGCTCCCCGAGGGGAGACCCAGTACTTC. Encoded protein: CSAPRGETQYF. The V call is TRBV20-1, the J call TRBJ2-5, with D possibly TRBD2 on 5 matching bases. V was clipped by 5 bases and J by 5 bases, with 9 bases between them. This CDR3 is built from 11 residues. The germline CDR1 and CDR2 sequences are DFQATT and SNEGSKA (reference sequence).

The rearrangement links TRBV19 to TRBJ2-3; D remains unclear. Looked up from germline, CDR1 is LNHDA and CDR2 is SQIVND (reference sequence). CDR3 length equals 13 residues. The ends were cut back, 5 bases at V and 1 base at J, with 7 bases in the middle. CDR3 amino acids: CASSFSRTDTQYF. The CDR3 DNA is TGTGCCAGTAGTTTCAGCCGCACAGATACGCAGTATTTT.

The chain employs TRBV29-1 and TRBJ1-2, with D hard to call. Germline loops: CDR1 SQVTM, CDR2 ANQGSEA. Trimming pared 6 bases from V and 2 bases from J, leaving 10 bases between. The CDR3 is made up of 12 amino acids. This CDR3 reads CSVTSGNYGYTF. CDR3 sequence (DNA): TGCAGCGTCACCTCGGGCAACTATGGCTACACCTTC.

The J gene is TRBJ1-1, the V gene TRBV7-6; the D is unclear. The CDR3 totals 13 residues. V gave up 6 bases and J gave up 1 base, with 9 bases separating them. CDR1 SGHVS and CDR2 FNYEAQ come from the germline V gene. In nucleotides, the CDR3 is TGTGCCAGCAGTTGGACGGAGAACACTGAAGCTTTCTTT. This encodes CASSWTENTEAFF.

The chain uses TRBV7-6 and TRBJ2-7; 14 bases line up with TRBD2. The V segment lost 4 bases and the J segment 6 bases; nucleotides outside the gene matches: 11. The CDR3 contains 17 residues. Germline V CDR1 and CDR2: SGHVS, FNYEAQ. The CDR3 coding sequence is TGTGCCAGCAGCTCCGGACTAGCGGGGGGAGGGAAGGGCGAGCAGTACTTC. This codes for CASSSGLAGGGKGEQYF.

V usage is TRBV9 and J usage is TRBJ1-2; D remains ambiguous. From germline, CDR1 is SGDLS and CDR2 YYNGEE. Trimming pared 4 bases from V and 14 bases from J, leaving 24 bases between. This CDR3 is 14 amino acids long. The chain's CDR3 is CASSPVGDLLSWTF. The CDR3 DNA sequence: TGTGCCAGCAGCCCCGTCGGGGATCTATTGAGCTGGACCTTC.